Listed below are T cell receptor beta chains from one sample, sequenced in a study of neurological immune-mediated disorders. TCRdb called the 5' RACE reads again in MiXCR, with one record for every CDR3 protein. This table has more than 55,000 distinct CDR3 sequences, less than 10% appearing once. Material for sequencing was PBMCs. The receptors were sampled from a man younger than 45 in good health. Both conserved end residues are part of each CDR3. Each record gives: CDR3 DNA, CDR3 protein, J gene, V gene, clone size, D gene. The D gene is left open where the match is weak. The size entry is marked missing in some rows and otherwise reads once, few, many or a size class.

CDR3 DNA: TGTGCCAGCAGCGACAGGGGCCCGAACACCGGGGAGCTGTTTTTT
CDR3 protein: CASSDRGPNTGELFF
J gene: TRBJ2-2
V gene: TRBV7-8
clone size: many
D gene: TRBD1

CDR3 DNA: TGTGCCAGCAGCACCAGCCGGCAGAATTCACCCCTCCACTTT
CDR3 protein: CASSTSRQNSPLHF
J gene: TRBJ1-6
V gene: TRBV9
clone size: many
D gene: .

CDR3 DNA: TGCGCCAGCAGTTCCCCCGCTCAGAACACCGGGGAGCTGTTTTTT
CDR3 protein: CASSSPAQNTGELFF
J gene: TRBJ2-2
V gene: TRBV5-1
clone size: many
D gene: .

CDR3 DNA: TGCAGCGTTGGGGGGGGGAGCGGCGGCAACATTCAGTACTTC
CDR3 protein: CSVGGGSGGNIQYF
J gene: TRBJ2-4
V gene: TRBV29-1
clone size: many
D gene: TRBD2

CDR3 DNA: TGTGCCACCTCCCCGGGACAGGCCTCTGGAAACACCATATATTTT
CDR3 protein: CATSPGQASGNTIYF
J gene: TRBJ1-3
V gene: TRBV10-3
clone size: many
D gene: TRBD1

CDR3 DNA: TGTGCCAGCAGCCTACGGACTAGCCTTTACAATGAGCAGTTCTTC
CDR3 protein: CASSLRTSLYNEQFF
J gene: TRBJ2-1
V gene: TRBV5-6
clone size: many
D gene: TRBD2

CDR3 DNA: TGTGCCAGCAGCTTAGGCAGGGATCGTCAGCCCCAGCATTTT
CDR3 protein: CASSLGRDRQPQHF
J gene: TRBJ1-5
V gene: TRBV7-6
clone size: many
D gene: .

CDR3 DNA: TGCGCCAGCAGCCCCAGGACAGGGGGCGATTCACCCCTCCACTTT
CDR3 protein: CASSPRTGGDSPLHF
J gene: TRBJ1-6
V gene: TRBV5-1
clone size: many
D gene: TRBD1

CDR3 DNA: TGTGCCAGCAGCCTCCTCGGGACAGGGACCCAAGAGACCCAGTACTTC
CDR3 protein: CASSLLGTGTQETQYF
J gene: TRBJ2-5
V gene: TRBV28
clone size: many
D gene: TRBD1

CDR3 DNA: TGTGCCAGCAGTCCGGGGACGGAAATGAACACTGAAGCTTTCTTT
CDR3 protein: CASSPGTEMNTEAFF
J gene: TRBJ1-1
V gene: TRBV27
clone size: many
D gene: .

CDR3 DNA: TGTGCCAGTACAGACAGGTTACTTGGCTACACCTTC
CDR3 protein: CASTDRLLGYTF
J gene: TRBJ1-2
V gene: TRBV6-5
clone size: many
D gene: .

CDR3 DNA: TGTGCCAGCAGGGGACAGGGGTACAATGAGCAGTTCTTC
CDR3 protein: CASRGQGYNEQFF
J gene: TRBJ2-1
V gene: TRBV6-1
clone size: .
D gene: TRBD1

CDR3 DNA: TGTGCCAGCAGCCAAGTACCGCACGAGCAGTACTTC
CDR3 protein: CASSQVPHEQYF
J gene: TRBJ2-7
V gene: TRBV3-1
clone size: many
D gene: .

CDR3 DNA: TGTGCCAGCAGCTTAGCTAGGGCGGGGCTCACAGATACGCAGTATTTT
CDR3 protein: CASSLARAGLTDTQYF
J gene: TRBJ2-3
V gene: TRBV7-2
clone size: many
D gene: .

CDR3 DNA: TGTGCCAGCAGCTTAGATGGCGGGGTTGGGGCCCTGGACGAGCAGTACTTC
CDR3 protein: CASSLDGGVGALDEQYF
J gene: TRBJ2-7
V gene: TRBV7-8
clone size: many
D gene: .

CDR3 DNA: TGTGCCAGCAGTTTCCAGGGATCGGGCGAGCAGTACTTC
CDR3 protein: CASSFQGSGEQYF
J gene: TRBJ2-7
V gene: TRBV6-2/TRBV6-3
clone size: many
D gene: .

CDR3 DNA: TGTGCCAGCAGTTTAACGGCGATTAATGAAAAACTGTTTTTT
CDR3 protein: CASSLTAINEKLFF
J gene: TRBJ1-4
V gene: TRBV27
clone size: few
D gene: .

CDR3 DNA: TGTGCCAGCAGCCTTAGCGGCGACTACAATGAGCAGTTCTTC
CDR3 protein: CASSLSGDYNEQFF
J gene: TRBJ2-1
V gene: TRBV7-3
clone size: many
D gene: .

CDR3 DNA: TGTGCCAGCAGCCCACAGGGGGCTGGGGGTTCACCCCTCCACTTT
CDR3 protein: CASSPQGAGGSPLHF
J gene: TRBJ1-6
V gene: TRBV6-4
clone size: many
D gene: TRBD1

CDR3 DNA: TGTGCCATCAGCCCCCGCCCTCGTGAGCAGTTCTTC
CDR3 protein: CAISPRPREQFF
J gene: TRBJ2-1
V gene: TRBV10-3
clone size: many
D gene: .

CDR3 DNA: TGCGCCAGCGTCGACGTTATGAACACTGAAGCTTTCTTT
CDR3 protein: CASVDVMNTEAFF
J gene: TRBJ1-1
V gene: TRBV5-1
clone size: many
D gene: .

CDR3 DNA: TGCGCCAGCAGCGTGGGACGCACAGATACGCAGTATTTT
CDR3 protein: CASSVGRTDTQYF
J gene: TRBJ2-3
V gene: TRBV5-1
clone size: many
D gene: .

CDR3 DNA: TGTGCCAGCAGCTTATTCGGTCAGGGGTCCGGTCAGCCCCAGCATTTT
CDR3 protein: CASSLFGQGSGQPQHF
J gene: TRBJ1-5
V gene: TRBV7-8
clone size: many
D gene: .

CDR3 DNA: TGTGCCAGCAGAGGGGGAGAAGGCTACGAGCAGTACTTC
CDR3 protein: CASRGGEGYEQYF
J gene: TRBJ2-7
V gene: TRBV12-3/TRBV12-4
clone size: many
D gene: .

CDR3 DNA: TGTGCCAGCAGTCATAGGTTGGAGGAAAACATTCAGTACTTC
CDR3 protein: CASSHRLEENIQYF
J gene: TRBJ2-4
V gene: TRBV28
clone size: many
D gene: .

CDR3 DNA: TGTGCCAGCTTTCCAAGGGGCCAGGAGACCCAGTACTTC
CDR3 protein: CASFPRGQETQYF
J gene: TRBJ2-5
V gene: TRBV28
clone size: few
D gene: .

CDR3 DNA: TGCGCCAGCACCACGGGACCAGGGGTCGGCTACGAGCAGTACTTC
CDR3 protein: CASTTGPGVGYEQYF
J gene: TRBJ2-7
V gene: TRBV5-1
clone size: .
D gene: .

CDR3 DNA: TGCGCCAGCAGCAGGAACAGGATTAGCACAGATATGCAGTATTTT
CDR3 protein: CASSRNRISTDMQYF
J gene: TRBJ2-3
V gene: TRBV5-1
clone size: .
D gene: .

CDR3 DNA: TGTGCCAGCAGTTACTCGTCCGGGGCTAGCGGGAGGCGCCCTAACAATGAGCAGTTCTTC
CDR3 protein: CASSYSSGASGRRPNNEQFF
J gene: TRBJ2-1
V gene: TRBV6-5
clone size: many
D gene: TRBD2

CDR3 DNA: TGTGCCAGTAGTATTAGCACAGATACGCAGTATTTT
CDR3 protein: CASSISTDTQYF
J gene: TRBJ2-3
V gene: TRBV19
clone size: many
D gene: .

CDR3 DNA: TGTGCCAGCAGTACGGGGCTCTATGGCTACACCTTC
CDR3 protein: CASSTGLYGYTF
J gene: TRBJ1-2
V gene: TRBV28
clone size: many
D gene: .

CDR3 DNA: TGCGCCAGCAGCTCCCTGGGAGGGGCAGGGGACAATGAGCAGTTCTTC
CDR3 protein: CASSSLGGAGDNEQFF
J gene: TRBJ2-1
V gene: TRBV5-1
clone size: many
D gene: .

CDR3 DNA: TGCAGCGGGAGGGATACAGGGTTGCAGTTCTTC
CDR3 protein: CSGRDTGLQFF
J gene: TRBJ2-1
V gene: TRBV29-1
clone size: many
D gene: .

CDR3 DNA: TGTGCCAGCAGTTTGACTGGGCTCTTCGGCGGCGAGCAGTACTTC
CDR3 protein: CASSLTGLFGGEQYF
J gene: TRBJ2-7
V gene: TRBV12-3/TRBV12-4
clone size: many
D gene: .

CDR3 DNA: TGTGCCAGCAGTAAACAGGGGGCTTACAATGAGCAGTTCTTC
CDR3 protein: CASSKQGAYNEQFF
J gene: TRBJ2-1
V gene: TRBV12-3/TRBV12-4
clone size: many
D gene: TRBD1

CDR3 DNA: TGTGCCAGCAGCTTTCAACCCGGGGCCAACGTCCTGACTTTC
CDR3 protein: CASSFQPGANVLTF
J gene: TRBJ2-6
V gene: TRBV11-2
clone size: many
D gene: .

CDR3 DNA: TGCAGCGTCCTGGGGGGAGAGACCCAGTACTTC
CDR3 protein: CSVLGGETQYF
J gene: TRBJ2-5
V gene: TRBV20-1
clone size: many
D gene: .

CDR3 DNA: TGCGCCAGCAGCTCAGGGATGACTCGGGGAGCGGAGCAGTACTTC
CDR3 protein: CASSSGMTRGAEQYF
J gene: TRBJ2-7
V gene: TRBV5-1
clone size: many
D gene: .

CDR3 DNA: TGTGCCAGCTCACCCGTCGGGACTAGCGGGTCCCCAGAGACCCAGTACTTC
CDR3 protein: CASSPVGTSGSPETQYF
J gene: TRBJ2-5
V gene: TRBV18
clone size: many
D gene: TRBD2

CDR3 DNA: TGCAGCGCCGTGACCTGGGGTATGAACACTGAAGCTTTCTTT
CDR3 protein: CSAVTWGMNTEAFF
J gene: TRBJ1-1
V gene: TRBV29-1
clone size: many
D gene: .

CDR3 DNA: TGTGCCAGCAGTTTACGGGGAGTAGACACAGATACGCAGTATTTT
CDR3 protein: CASSLRGVDTDTQYF
J gene: TRBJ2-3
V gene: TRBV27
clone size: many
D gene: .

CDR3 DNA: TGCAGTGCTAACAAGGGGCAGGTATACAATGAGCAGTTCTTC
CDR3 protein: CSANKGQVYNEQFF
J gene: TRBJ2-1
V gene: TRBV20-1
clone size: many
D gene: .

CDR3 DNA: TGCAGTGCTACTAAACGGACTGGGCAGAGCAATCAGCCCCAGCATTTT
CDR3 protein: CSATKRTGQSNQPQHF
J gene: TRBJ1-5
V gene: TRBV20-1
clone size: many
D gene: .

CDR3 DNA: TGCAGTGCTCCCCTCGGGACAGCTAATTCACCCCTCCACTTT
CDR3 protein: CSAPLGTANSPLHF
J gene: TRBJ1-6
V gene: TRBV20-1
clone size: many
D gene: TRBD1

CDR3 DNA: TGTGCCAGCAGTCAGGGGTCTGCTGGGGCCAACGTCCTGACTTTC
CDR3 protein: CASSQGSAGANVLTF
J gene: TRBJ2-6
V gene: TRBV2
clone size: many
D gene: .

CDR3 DNA: TGTGCCAGCAGCTTTTGGGGCCTAAACACTGAAGCTTTCTTT
CDR3 protein: CASSFWGLNTEAFF
J gene: TRBJ1-1
V gene: TRBV7-8
clone size: many
D gene: .

CDR3 DNA: TGCAGTGCTAGAGATAGTCGTGCTAGCGGGAGTACTGTCGGGGACGAGCAGTACTTC
CDR3 protein: CSARDSRASGSTVGDEQYF
J gene: TRBJ2-7
V gene: TRBV20-1
clone size: many
D gene: TRBD2

CDR3 DNA: TGCAGCGTGACCGGGACAGGGGGCACAGATACGCAGTATTTT
CDR3 protein: CSVTGTGGTDTQYF
J gene: TRBJ2-3
V gene: TRBV29-1
clone size: many
D gene: TRBD1

CDR3 DNA: TGTGCCACCAGCAGAGACCGGGGCACAGATACGCAGTATTTT
CDR3 protein: CATSRDRGTDTQYF
J gene: TRBJ2-3
V gene: TRBV15
clone size: many
D gene: .

CDR3 DNA: TGTGCCAGCAGCTTGGCCGGGACAGCTGGAAACACCATATATTTT
CDR3 protein: CASSLAGTAGNTIYF
J gene: TRBJ1-3
V gene: TRBV7-6
clone size: many
D gene: TRBD1

CDR3 DNA: TGTGCCAGCAGTTTATTCACAGGTGCGGCGACTGTGTACTTC
CDR3 protein: CASSLFTGAATVYF
J gene: TRBJ2-7
V gene: TRBV28
clone size: many
D gene: .

CDR3 DNA: TGTGCCAGCAGTTACCAAGAGACCCAGTACTTC
CDR3 protein: CASSYQETQYF
J gene: TRBJ2-5
V gene: TRBV14
clone size: many
D gene: .

CDR3 DNA: TGTGCCGCTTCCGGGACGGCCTCCTACGAGCAGTACTTC
CDR3 protein: CAASGTASYEQYF
J gene: TRBJ2-7
V gene: TRBV6-6
clone size: few
D gene: .

CDR3 DNA: TGCAGTGTGGACAGACTGCCAAACGAGCAGTACTTC
CDR3 protein: CSVDRLPNEQYF
J gene: TRBJ2-7
V gene: TRBV20-1
clone size: many
D gene: .